This T cell receptor beta chain was identified during a study of T cells in Graves' hyperthyroidism and ophthalmopathy. V lost 5 bases, J lost 0 bases, and 8 bases lay in between. This CDR3 comprises 13 residues. The germline gives CDR1 MDHEN, CDR2 SYDVKM. Authors of the study amplified TCR beta CDR3 regions from RNA transcripts. With the HTBI primer set, the TCR CDR3 went through a first round of RT-PCR. TCRdb fed the multiplex PCR reads into MiXCR, producing one record per CDR3 protein. The sample carries about 600,000 distinct CDR3 sequences, approximately 15% recorded once. This clonotype showed up many times.

J is TRBJ2-7 and V is TRBV28, with D uncertain. The sequence was obtained from a young woman with Graves' ophthalmopathy. The material sequenced was blood. DNA for the CDR3: TGTGCCAGCAGTCCCCGGGTCTCCTACGAGCAGTACTTC. Its translation is CASSPRVSYEQYF.